Listed below are T cell receptor beta chains from one sample, sequenced in a study of Ad26.COV2.S vaccination and SARS-CoV-2 variants. The method was immunoSEQ multiplex PCR; TCRdb's version includes in-frame clones alone and lacks a portion of them. The sample lists about 680,000 clones, 89% occurring once. This material consisted of peripheral blood, taken in a trial of Ad26.COV2.S vaccine versus placebo. The receptors derive from a person between 18 and 60 years old who received the Ad26.COV2.S COVID-19 vaccine or a placebo. CDR3s include the opening cysteine and the closing phenylalanine or tryptophan. The order of the fields is clone size, D gene, V gene, J gene, CDR3 protein, CDR3 DNA. The D gene is left open where the match is weak. Rows give clone size only sometimes, using once, few, many, or a class for an expanded clone.

clone_size: NA; d_call: NA; v_call: TRBV7-8; j_call: TRBJ1-1; cdr3_aa: CASSLEVNTEAFF; cdr3_nt: TGTGCCAGCAGCTTAGAGGTGAACACTGAAGCTTTCTTT
clone_size: NA; d_call: NA; v_call: TRBV9; j_call: TRBJ1-1; cdr3_aa: CASSFLGGRDTEAFF; cdr3_nt: TGTGCCAGCAGCTTCCTAGGGGGAAGGGACACTGAAGCTTTCTTT
clone_size: NA; d_call: NA; v_call: TRBV30; j_call: TRBJ1-1; cdr3_aa: CAWIRWGAGTEAFF; cdr3_nt: TGTGCCTGGATTCGATGGGGGGCTGGCACTGAAGCTTTCTTT
clone_size: NA; d_call: NA; v_call: TRBV5-1; j_call: TRBJ2-7; cdr3_aa: CASSLGLVIHEQYF; cdr3_nt: TGCGCCAGCAGCTTGGGACTAGTAATCCACGAGCAGTACTTC
clone_size: NA; d_call: NA; v_call: TRBV7-2; j_call: TRBJ2-3; cdr3_aa: CASSFGASTDTQYF; cdr3_nt: TGTGCCAGCAGCTTCGGGGCTAGCACAGATACGCAGTATTTT
clone_size: NA; d_call: TRBD1; v_call: TRBV6-5; j_call: TRBJ2-7; cdr3_aa: CASRHSGQGIYEQYF; cdr3_nt: TGTGCCAGCAGACATTCGGGACAGGGAATCTACGAGCAGTACTTC
clone_size: NA; d_call: NA; v_call: TRBV29-1; j_call: TRBJ2-1; cdr3_aa: CSVERTNSIEQFF; cdr3_nt: TGCAGCGTTGAAAGGACTAATAGTATTGAGCAGTTCTTC
clone_size: NA; d_call: NA; v_call: TRBV5-8; j_call: TRBJ2-3; cdr3_aa: CASSPGQSSTDTQYF; cdr3_nt: TGTGCCAGCAGCCCAGGACAGTCTAGCACAGATACGCAGTATTTT
clone_size: NA; d_call: NA; v_call: TRBV29-1; j_call: TRBJ2-3; cdr3_aa: CSVRPGTSTDTQYF; cdr3_nt: TGCAGCGTTCGGCCGGGAACTAGCACAGATACGCAGTATTTT
clone_size: NA; d_call: NA; v_call: TRBV25-1; j_call: TRBJ2-5; cdr3_aa: CASSGAGAQETQYF; cdr3_nt: TGTGCCAGCAGTGGGGCCGGAGCCCAAGAGACCCAGTACTTC
clone_size: NA; d_call: TRBD1; v_call: TRBV10-1; j_call: TRBJ1-4; cdr3_aa: CASSESWTGVEKLFF; cdr3_nt: TGCGCCAGCAGTGAGTCTTGGACAGGGGTCGAAAAACTGTTTTTT
clone_size: NA; d_call: NA; v_call: TRBV10-1; j_call: TRBJ2-2; cdr3_aa: CASSDNRRAGELFF; cdr3_nt: TGCGCCAGCAGTGATAATCGCCGAGCCGGGGAGCTGTTTTTT
clone_size: NA; d_call: NA; v_call: TRBV4-3; j_call: TRBJ1-4; cdr3_aa: CASSQDLLRVNEKLFF; cdr3_nt: TGCGCCAGCAGCCAAGATCTCCTACGGGTTAATGAAAAACTGTTTTTT
clone_size: NA; d_call: NA; v_call: TRBV7-8; j_call: TRBJ2-5; cdr3_aa: CASSLALYVKETQYF; cdr3_nt: TGTGCCAGCAGCTTAGCGCTGTACGTCAAAGAGACCCAGTACTTC
clone_size: NA; d_call: TRBD1; v_call: TRBV3-1/TRBV3-2; j_call: TRBJ1-2; cdr3_aa: CASSQVTGDGYTF; cdr3_nt: TGTGCCAGCAGCCAAGTGACAGGGGATGGCTACACCTTC
clone_size: many; d_call: NA; v_call: TRBV10-1; j_call: TRBJ2-7; cdr3_aa: CASSGRNSGSYEQYF; cdr3_nt: TGCGCCAGCAGTGGTCGAAATAGTGGGTCCTACGAGCAGTACTTC
clone_size: few; d_call: NA; v_call: TRBV7-9; j_call: TRBJ1-2; cdr3_aa: CASSLGRGYTF; cdr3_nt: TGTGCCAGCAGCTTAGGTCGCGGCTACACCTTC
clone_size: NA; d_call: TRBD1; v_call: TRBV3-1/TRBV3-2; j_call: TRBJ1-1; cdr3_aa: CASSAGTGRGTEAFF; cdr3_nt: TGTGCCAGCAGCGCCGGGACAGGCAGGGGGACTGAAGCTTTCTTT
clone_size: NA; d_call: NA; v_call: TRBV9; j_call: TRBJ2-6; cdr3_aa: CASSVGGAGANVLTF; cdr3_nt: TGTGCCAGCAGCGTAGGAGGGGCTGGGGCCAACGTCCTGACTTTC
clone_size: NA; d_call: TRBD1; v_call: TRBV5-1; j_call: TRBJ2-3; cdr3_aa: CASRTGSTDTQYF; cdr3_nt: TGCGCCAGCAGGACAGGGTCCACAGATACGCAGTATTTT
clone_size: once; d_call: NA; v_call: TRBV2; j_call: TRBJ1-3; cdr3_aa: CASTPSSGNTIYF; cdr3_nt: TGTGCCAGCACCCCTAGCTCTGGAAACACCATATATTTT
clone_size: NA; d_call: NA; v_call: TRBV19; j_call: TRBJ1-4; cdr3_aa: CASSITGEKLFF; cdr3_nt: TGTGCCAGTAGTATTACGGGGGAAAAACTGTTTTTT
clone_size: NA; d_call: TRBD1; v_call: TRBV5-1; j_call: TRBJ2-3; cdr3_aa: CASRTTGYFTDTQYF; cdr3_nt: TGCGCCAGCAGAACGACAGGGTATTTCACAGATACGCAGTATTTT
clone_size: NA; d_call: NA; v_call: TRBV4-3; j_call: TRBJ1-2; cdr3_aa: CASSQDWDTYGYTF; cdr3_nt: TGCGCCAGCAGCCAAGATTGGGACACCTATGGCTACACCTTC
clone_size: NA; d_call: TRBD1; v_call: TRBV24-1; j_call: TRBJ2-7; cdr3_aa: CATSESGQRAYEQYF; cdr3_nt: TGTGCCACCAGTGAGTCGGGACAGAGAGCCTACGAGCAGTACTTC
clone_size: NA; d_call: TRBD1; v_call: TRBV25-1; j_call: TRBJ2-1; cdr3_aa: CARFTGTDYNEQFF; cdr3_nt: TGTGCCAGATTTACCGGGACAGACTACAATGAGCAGTTCTTC
clone_size: NA; d_call: TRBD2; v_call: TRBV3-1/TRBV3-2; j_call: TRBJ2-3; cdr3_aa: CASSQPGTSGGMTDTQYF; cdr3_nt: TGTGCCAGCAGCCAGCCTGGGACTAGCGGGGGGATGACAGATACGCAGTATTTT
clone_size: NA; d_call: NA; v_call: TRBV19; j_call: TRBJ1-1; cdr3_aa: CASSILQGSEAFF; cdr3_nt: TGTGCCAGTAGTATATTACAGGGTTCCGAAGCTTTCTTT
clone_size: NA; d_call: NA; v_call: TRBV11-2; j_call: TRBJ1-6; cdr3_aa: CASSLADMVSPLHF; cdr3_nt: TGTGCCAGCAGCTTAGCGGACATGGTTTCACCCCTCCACTTT
clone_size: NA; d_call: NA; v_call: TRBV30; j_call: TRBJ1-2; cdr3_aa: CAWIRANYGYTF; cdr3_nt: TGTGCCTGGATAAGGGCTAACTATGGCTACACCTTC
clone_size: NA; d_call: NA; v_call: TRBV7-9; j_call: TRBJ1-2; cdr3_aa: CASSLWRDWNGYTF; cdr3_nt: TGTGCCAGCAGCTTATGGAGGGATTGGAATGGCTACACCTTC
clone_size: NA; d_call: NA; v_call: TRBV7-2; j_call: TRBJ2-7; cdr3_aa: CASSLMAGASEQYF; cdr3_nt: TGTGCCAGCAGCTTAATGGCGGGGGCCTCCGAGCAGTACTTC
clone_size: NA; d_call: NA; v_call: TRBV15; j_call: TRBJ1-2; cdr3_aa: CATSRDRNYGYTF; cdr3_nt: TGTGCCACCAGCAGGGACCGAAACTATGGCTACACCTTC